This T cell receptor (beta chain) was documented in a study of CD8 T cells in ankylosing spondylitis. Study outcomes and limitations: Made up of about eight highly homologous variants, a TCR beta motif appeared characteristic of ankylosing spondylitis blood. Clones linked to disease were reported to show significant enrichment in matched ankylosing spondylitis synovial fluid.

V dropped 8 bases and J dropped 2 bases, with 25 bases sitting between them. The CDR3 length is 17 residues. Germline V lookup: CDR1 SEHNR, CDR2 FQNEAQ (reference sequence). As regards this clonotype: Antigen unknown.

Each CDR3 protein gets one entry after TCRdb re-called the 5' RACE reads with MiXCR. The repertoire holds over 110,000 distinct CDR3 sequences, with approximately 8.4% as singletons. The sequenced sample was synovial fluid, either unsorted or a sorted T cell fraction (not recorded which). This clonotype was sampled from a male donor with ankylosing spondylitis. The genes are TRBV7-9 and TRBJ2-7, with a tentative D call TRBD1 (5 bases). CDR3 DNA sequence: TGTGCCAGCGGCCCAGGGCAGGGAAGCCTAATCACCTACGAGCAGTACTTC. It translates to CASGPGQGSLITYEQYF. Drawing the rest from reference TRBV7-9 and TRBJ2-7, the complete variable domain is DTGVSQNPRHKITKRGQNVTFRCDPISEHNRLYWYRQTLGQGPEFLTYFQNEAQLEKSRLLSDRFSAERPKGSFSTLEIQRTEQGDSAMYLCASGPGQGSLITYEQYFGPGTRLTVT.